This T cell receptor beta chain was captured by sequencing in a study of shared clonotypes between healthy human individuals. Points from the study as a whole: Naive subsets tended to show greater estimated richness than memory subsets.

Germline V CDR1 and CDR2: SGHKS, YYEKEE (reference sequence). Trimming cost V 4 bases and J 0 bases, with 8 bases left between them. The length of the CDR3 is 14 residues. The donors were adults (healthy and HIV-negative) with no recent acute infections or vaccinations. Points on this clone: Its antigen is still unknown.

Profiling relied on immunoSEQ multiplex PCR, and the TCRdb table lists in-frame clones only, not all of them. The table records over a million clones, around 74% of them present only once. The source is a man between 18 and 29 years old in good health. The V gene is TRBV5-5, the J gene TRBJ2-4; D is ambiguous. The sequenced material came from memory CD4+ T cells sorted from blood. As for subset: CD45RA-negative fraction. The CDR3 sequence is CASSDQVAKNIQYF. The CDR3 nucleotides read TGTGCCAGCAGCGACCAGGTAGCCAAAAACATTCAGTACTTC.